This is a list of T cell receptor beta chains from one sample in a study of blood T cell repertoires in COVID-19. Sequenced by immunoSEQ multiplex PCR; TCRdb stores in-frame clones only, minus some. The table shows about 340,000 clones, with more than 75% occurring only once. Specimen: peripheral blood. The receptors were gathered from a woman aged 45 to 65 with COVID-19, enrolled during active disease. CDR3s include the opening cysteine and the closing phenylalanine or tryptophan. The order of the fields is J gene, clone size, D gene, V gene, CDR3 protein. D genes are given only for firm matches. Clone sizes are given selectively: once, few, many, or a class where the clone is expanded.

TRBJ2-1,NA,TRBD2,TRBV7-9,CASSLAGLAYEQFF
TRBJ2-1,NA,NA,TRBV3-1/TRBV3-2,CASSQGASSAHSYNEQFF
TRBJ1-1,NA,NA,TRBV10-2,CASRPRENTEAFF
TRBJ1-2,NA,TRBD1,TRBV29-1,CSVPSPGTDGGYGYTF
TRBJ1-2,NA,NA,TRBV4-2,CASSQTVFGYGYTF
TRBJ2-3,NA,NA,TRBV6-5,CASSSDITDTQYF
TRBJ1-6,NA,NA,TRBV9,CASTLGADVYNSPLHF
TRBJ2-1,NA,TRBD1,TRBV28,CASSSTGTGLNEQFF
TRBJ1-2,NA,NA,TRBV18,CASSLQGLYGYTF
TRBJ1-6,NA,NA,TRBV30,CAWGLPSSYNSPLHF
TRBJ2-7,NA,TRBD1,TRBV5-1,CASSRTGIPYEQYF
TRBJ2-3,few,TRBD1,TRBV5-6,CASSFRGPVPGTQYF
TRBJ2-3,NA,TRBD2,TRBV28,CASSFWPTSGSTDTQYF
TRBJ1-1,NA,NA,TRBV19,CASSLTGYTEAFF
TRBJ2-1,NA,NA,TRBV7-9,CATRRVYEQFF
TRBJ1-5,NA,TRBD1,TRBV27,CASRSDRGYNQPQHF
TRBJ1-5,NA,TRBD1,TRBV19,CATNGGTGGFMNQPQHF
TRBJ2-7,NA,TRBD2,TRBV6-5,CASSSLAGEGSEQYF
TRBJ2-7,few,TRBD1,TRBV6-5,CASTSGTGGYEQYF
TRBJ1-3,NA,NA,TRBV29-1,CSVHRENTIYF
TRBJ1-3,once,TRBD1,TRBV5-1,CASSSAGTGFGNTIYF
TRBJ2-3,NA,NA,TRBV30,CAWSRGRGVSTDTQYF
TRBJ2-7,NA,TRBD2,TRBV15,CATSRGPAGVFYEQYF
TRBJ2-7,few,NA,TRBV19,CASSATSSSYEQYF
TRBJ1-2,few,NA,TRBV5-4,CASSLSGGGKTGGYTF